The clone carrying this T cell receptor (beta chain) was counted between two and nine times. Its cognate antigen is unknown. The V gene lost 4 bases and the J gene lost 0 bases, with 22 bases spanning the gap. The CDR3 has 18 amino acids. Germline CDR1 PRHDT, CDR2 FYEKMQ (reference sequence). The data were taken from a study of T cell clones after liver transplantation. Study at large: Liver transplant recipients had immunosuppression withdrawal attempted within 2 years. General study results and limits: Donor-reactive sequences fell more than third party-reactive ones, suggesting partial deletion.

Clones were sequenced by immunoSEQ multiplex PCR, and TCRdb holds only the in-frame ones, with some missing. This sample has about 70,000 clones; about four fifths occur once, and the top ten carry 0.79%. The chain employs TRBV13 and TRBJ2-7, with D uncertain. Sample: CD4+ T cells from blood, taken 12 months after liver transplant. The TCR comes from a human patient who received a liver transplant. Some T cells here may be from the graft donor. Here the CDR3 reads CASSYRSSFGPDSYEQYF. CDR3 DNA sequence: TGTGCCAGCAGCTACCGGTCTTCATTCGGGCCGGACTCCTACGAGCAGTACTTC.